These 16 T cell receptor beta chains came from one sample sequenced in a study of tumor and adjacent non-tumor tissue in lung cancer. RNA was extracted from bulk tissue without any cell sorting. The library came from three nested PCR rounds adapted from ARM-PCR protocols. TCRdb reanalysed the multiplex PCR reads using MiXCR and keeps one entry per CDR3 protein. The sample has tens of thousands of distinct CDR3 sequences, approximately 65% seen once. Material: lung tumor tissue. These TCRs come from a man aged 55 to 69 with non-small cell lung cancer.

In DNA form, the CDR3 reads TGTGCCAACAGCACTAGGGACCTTCTTAATTATGGCTACACCTTC. Protein product: CANSTRDLLNYGYTF. V and J are TRBV6-6 and TRBJ1-2; the D gene is possibly TRBD1 (5 bases). The germline V gene encodes CDR1 MNHNY and CDR2 SVGAGI (reference sequence). Trimming pared 10 bases from V and 5 bases from J, leaving 23 bases between. The CDR3 extends over 15 amino acids.

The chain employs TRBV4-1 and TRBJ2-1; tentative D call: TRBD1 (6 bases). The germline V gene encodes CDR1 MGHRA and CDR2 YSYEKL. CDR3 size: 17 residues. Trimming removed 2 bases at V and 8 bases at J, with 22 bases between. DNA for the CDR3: TGCGCCAGCAGCCAATATCTAGGGGCGGACAGTTTGGATGAGCAGTTCTTC. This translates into CASSQYLGADSLDEQFF.

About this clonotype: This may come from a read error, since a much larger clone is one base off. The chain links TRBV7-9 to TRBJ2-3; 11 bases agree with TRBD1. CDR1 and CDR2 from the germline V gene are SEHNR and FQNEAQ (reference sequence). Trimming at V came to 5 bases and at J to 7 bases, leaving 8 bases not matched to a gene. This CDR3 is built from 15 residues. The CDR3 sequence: CASSGGTGGGYTQYF. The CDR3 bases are TGTGCCAGCAGCGGAGGGACAGGGGGTGGATATACGCAGTATTTT.

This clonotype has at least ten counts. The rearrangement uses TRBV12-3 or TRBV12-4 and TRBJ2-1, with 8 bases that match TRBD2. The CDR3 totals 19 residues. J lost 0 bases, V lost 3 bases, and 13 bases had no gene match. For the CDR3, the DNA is TGTGCCAGCAGTTTTCAGCGGGAGCCCACTTTTAACTCCTACAATGAGCAGTTCTTC. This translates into CASSFQREPTFNSYNEQFF.

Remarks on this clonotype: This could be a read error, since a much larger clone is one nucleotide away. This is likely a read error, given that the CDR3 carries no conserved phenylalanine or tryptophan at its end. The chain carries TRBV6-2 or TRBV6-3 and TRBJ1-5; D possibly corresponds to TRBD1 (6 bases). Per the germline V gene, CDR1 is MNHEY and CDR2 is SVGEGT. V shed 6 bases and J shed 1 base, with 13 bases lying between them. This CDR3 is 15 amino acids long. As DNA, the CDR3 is TGTGCCAGCAGAACGACAGGAGTGAGCAATCAGCCCCAGCATTTA. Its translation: CASRTTGVSNQPQHL.

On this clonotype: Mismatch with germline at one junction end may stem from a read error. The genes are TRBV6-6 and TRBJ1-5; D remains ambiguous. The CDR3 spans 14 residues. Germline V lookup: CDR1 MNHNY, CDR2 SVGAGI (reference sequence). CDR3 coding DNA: TGTGCAAGCATGTGGGGTTCGGGCAATCAGCCCCAGCATTTT. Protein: CASMWGSGNQPQHF.

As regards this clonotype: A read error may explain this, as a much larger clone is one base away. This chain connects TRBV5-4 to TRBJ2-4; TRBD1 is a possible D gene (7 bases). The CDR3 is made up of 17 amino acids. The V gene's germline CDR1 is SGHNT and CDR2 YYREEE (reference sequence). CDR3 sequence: CASSLGTGSGANNIQYF. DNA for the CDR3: TGTGCCAGCAGCTTGGGGACAGGTTCGGGGGCCAACAACATTCAGTACTTC.

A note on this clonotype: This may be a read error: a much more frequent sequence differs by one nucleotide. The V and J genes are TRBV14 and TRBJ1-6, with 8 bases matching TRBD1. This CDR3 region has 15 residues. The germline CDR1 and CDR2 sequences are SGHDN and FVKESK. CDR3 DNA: TGTGCCAGCAGCCAACCAACAGGGGGTGGTTCATCCCTCCACTTT. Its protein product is CASSQPTGGGSSLHF. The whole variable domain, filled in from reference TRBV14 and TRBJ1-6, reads EAGVTQFPSHSVIEKGQTVTLRCDPISGHDNLYWYRRVMGKEIKFLLHFVKESKQDESGMPNNRFLAERTGGTYSTLKVQPAELEDSGVYFCASSQPTGGGSSLHFGNGTRLTVT.

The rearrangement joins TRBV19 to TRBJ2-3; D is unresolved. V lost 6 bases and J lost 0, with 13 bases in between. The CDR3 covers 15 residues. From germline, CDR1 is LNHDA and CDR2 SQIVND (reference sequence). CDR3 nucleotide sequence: TGTGCCAGTAGCTCCAGCAGGATTAGCACAGATACGCAGTATTTT. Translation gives CASSSSRISTDTQYF.

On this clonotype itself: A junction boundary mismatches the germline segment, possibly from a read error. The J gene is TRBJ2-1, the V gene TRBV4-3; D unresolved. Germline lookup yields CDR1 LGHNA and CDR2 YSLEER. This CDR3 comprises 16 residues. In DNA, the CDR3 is TGCGCCAGCAGTCAAGATTATGGATTGAGCTACAATAAGCAGTTCTTC. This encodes CASSQDYGLSYNKQFF.

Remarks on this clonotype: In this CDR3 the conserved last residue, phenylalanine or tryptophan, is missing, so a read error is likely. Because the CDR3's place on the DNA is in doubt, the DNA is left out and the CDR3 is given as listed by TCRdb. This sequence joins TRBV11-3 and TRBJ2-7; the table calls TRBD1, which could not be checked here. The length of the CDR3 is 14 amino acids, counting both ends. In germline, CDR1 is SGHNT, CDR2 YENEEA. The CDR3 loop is CASSLGTGKHEQYL.

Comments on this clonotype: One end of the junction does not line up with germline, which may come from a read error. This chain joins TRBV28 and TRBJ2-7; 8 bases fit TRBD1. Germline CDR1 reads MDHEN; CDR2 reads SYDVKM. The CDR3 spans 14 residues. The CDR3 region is CGSGLDRARYEQYF. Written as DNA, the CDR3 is TGTGGCAGCGGGTTGGACAGGGCTCGCTACGAGCAGTACTTC.

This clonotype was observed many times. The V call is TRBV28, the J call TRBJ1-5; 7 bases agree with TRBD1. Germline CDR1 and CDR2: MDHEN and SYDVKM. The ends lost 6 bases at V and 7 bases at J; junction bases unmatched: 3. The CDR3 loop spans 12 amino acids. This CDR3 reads CASRSGGQPQHF. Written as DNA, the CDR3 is TGTGCCAGCAGGTCAGGGGGACAGCCCCAGCATTTT.

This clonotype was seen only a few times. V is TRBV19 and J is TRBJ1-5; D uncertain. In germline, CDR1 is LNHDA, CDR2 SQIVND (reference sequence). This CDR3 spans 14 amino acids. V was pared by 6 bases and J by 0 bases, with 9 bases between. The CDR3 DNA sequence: TGTGCCAGTAGAGAGGACTATAGCAATCAGCCCCAGCATTTT. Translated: CASREDYSNQPQHF.

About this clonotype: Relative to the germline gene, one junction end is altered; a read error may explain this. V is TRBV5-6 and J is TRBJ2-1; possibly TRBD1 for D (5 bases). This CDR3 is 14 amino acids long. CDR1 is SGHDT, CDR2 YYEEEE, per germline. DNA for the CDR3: TGTGACAGCATCTTGTTGGTGGGGCAGTCAAGACAGTTCTTC. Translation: CDSILLVGQSRQFF.

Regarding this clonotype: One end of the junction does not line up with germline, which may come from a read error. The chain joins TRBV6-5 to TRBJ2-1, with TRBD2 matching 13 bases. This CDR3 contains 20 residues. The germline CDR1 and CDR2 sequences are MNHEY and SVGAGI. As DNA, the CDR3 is TGTGCCAGCCGTTACTCCCCCCCGGGACTAGCGGGGCTCTCCTACAATGAGCAGTTTTTC. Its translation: CASRYSPPGLAGLSYNEQFF.